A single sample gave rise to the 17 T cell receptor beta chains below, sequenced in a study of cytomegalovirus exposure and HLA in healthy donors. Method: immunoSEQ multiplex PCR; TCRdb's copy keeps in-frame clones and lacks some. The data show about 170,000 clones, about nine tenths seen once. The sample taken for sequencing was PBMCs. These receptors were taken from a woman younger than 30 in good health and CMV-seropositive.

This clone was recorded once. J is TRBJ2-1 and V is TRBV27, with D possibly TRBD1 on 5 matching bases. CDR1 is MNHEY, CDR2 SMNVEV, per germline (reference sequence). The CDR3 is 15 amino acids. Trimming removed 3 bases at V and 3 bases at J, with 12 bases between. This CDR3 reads CASSLAGIYYNEQFF. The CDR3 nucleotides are TGTGCCAGCAGTTTGGCAGGGATCTACTACAATGAGCAGTTCTTC.

CDR3 region: CASGLRGNQPQHF. The CDR3 coding sequence is TGTGCCAGCGGGCTGAGGGGGAATCAGCCCCAGCATTTT. The J gene is TRBJ1-5, the V gene TRBV28; a possible D gene is TRBD1 (6 bases). CDR3 length equals 13 residues. Germline values: CDR1 MDHEN, CDR2 SYDVKM. With 8 bases removed from V and 4 bases from J, the gap between germline ends came to 12 bases.

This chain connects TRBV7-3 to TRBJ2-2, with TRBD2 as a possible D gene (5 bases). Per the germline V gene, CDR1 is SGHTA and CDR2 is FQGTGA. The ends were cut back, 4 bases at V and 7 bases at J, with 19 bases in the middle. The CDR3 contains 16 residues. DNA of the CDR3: TGTGCCAGCAGCTCGACACTAGTCGACGAAGTCGGGGAGCTGTTTTTT. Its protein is CASSSTLVDEVGELFF.

In nucleotides, the CDR3 is TGTGCCAGCAGCTTACCTAATCAGCCCCAGCATTTT. As protein: CASSLPNQPQHF. This chain links TRBV7-9 with TRBJ1-5; D is undetermined. V was clipped by 2 bases and J by 4 bases, with 3 bases between them. CDR3 length equals 12 residues. Looked up from germline, CDR1 is SEHNR and CDR2 is FQNEAQ (reference sequence).

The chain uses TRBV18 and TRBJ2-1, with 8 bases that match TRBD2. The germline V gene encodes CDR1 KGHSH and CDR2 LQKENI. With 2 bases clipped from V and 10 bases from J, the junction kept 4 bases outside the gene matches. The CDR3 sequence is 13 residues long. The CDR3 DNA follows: TGTGCCAGCTCACCAGATCGACTAGCGGAGCAGTTCTTC. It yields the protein CASSPDRLAEQFF. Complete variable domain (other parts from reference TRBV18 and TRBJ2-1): NAGVMQNPRHLVRRRGQEARLRCSPMKGHSHVYWYRQLPEEGLKFMVYLQKENIIDESGMPKERFSAEFPKEGPSILRIQQVVRGDSAAYFCASSPDRLAEQFFGPGTRLTVL.

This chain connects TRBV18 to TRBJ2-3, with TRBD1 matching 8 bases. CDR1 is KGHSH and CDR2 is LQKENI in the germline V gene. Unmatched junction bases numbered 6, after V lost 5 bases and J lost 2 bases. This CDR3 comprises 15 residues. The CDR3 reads CASSSGTGHTDTQYF. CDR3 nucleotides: TGTGCCAGCTCATCCGGGACAGGACACACAGATACGCAGTATTTT.

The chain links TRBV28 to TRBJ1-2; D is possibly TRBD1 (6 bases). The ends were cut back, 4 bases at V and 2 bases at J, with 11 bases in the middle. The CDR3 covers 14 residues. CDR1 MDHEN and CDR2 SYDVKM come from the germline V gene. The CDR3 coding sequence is TGTGCCAGCAGTTCGTTGACAGGCAACTATGGCTACACCTTC. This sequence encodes CASSSLTGNYGYTF.

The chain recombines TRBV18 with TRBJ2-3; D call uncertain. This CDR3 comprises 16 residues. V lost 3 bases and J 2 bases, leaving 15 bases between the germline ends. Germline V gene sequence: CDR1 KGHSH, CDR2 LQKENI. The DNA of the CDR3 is TGTGCCAGCTCACCCCCAACCCAACACCCCACAGATACGCAGTATTTT. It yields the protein CASSPPTQHPTDTQYF.

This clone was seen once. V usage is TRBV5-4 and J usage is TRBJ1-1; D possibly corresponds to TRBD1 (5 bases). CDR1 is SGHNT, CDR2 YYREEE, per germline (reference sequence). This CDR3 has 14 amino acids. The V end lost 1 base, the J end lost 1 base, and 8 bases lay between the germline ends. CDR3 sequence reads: CASSLWGGNTEAFF. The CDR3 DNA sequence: TGTGCCAGCAGCTTGTGGGGGGGGAACACTGAAGCTTTCTTT.

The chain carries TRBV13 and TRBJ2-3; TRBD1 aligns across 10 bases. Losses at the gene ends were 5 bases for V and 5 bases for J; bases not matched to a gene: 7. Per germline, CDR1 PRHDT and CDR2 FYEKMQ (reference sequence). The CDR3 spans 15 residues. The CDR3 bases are TGTGCCAGCAGCCACGGGACAGGGGTTAGAGATACGCAGTATTTT. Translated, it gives CASSHGTGVRDTQYF.

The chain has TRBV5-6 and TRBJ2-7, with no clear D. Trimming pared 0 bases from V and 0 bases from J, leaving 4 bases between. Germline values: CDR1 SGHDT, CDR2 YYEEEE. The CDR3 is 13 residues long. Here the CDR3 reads CASSLAYSYEQYF. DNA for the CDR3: TGTGCCAGCAGCTTGGCGTACTCCTACGAGCAGTACTTC. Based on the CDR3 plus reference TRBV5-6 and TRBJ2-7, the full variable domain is DAGVTQSPTHLIKTRGQQVTLRCSPKSGHDTVSWYQQALGQGPQFIFQYYEEEERQRGNFPDRFSGHQFPNYSSELNVNALLLGDSALYLCASSLAYSYEQYFGPGTRLTVT.

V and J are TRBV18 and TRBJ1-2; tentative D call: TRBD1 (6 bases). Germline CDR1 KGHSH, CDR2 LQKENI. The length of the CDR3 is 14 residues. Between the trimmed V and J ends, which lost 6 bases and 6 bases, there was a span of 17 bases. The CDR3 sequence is CASSLMEGGDGYTF. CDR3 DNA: TGTGCCAGCTCCCTCATGGAGGGGGGGGATGGCTACACCTTC.

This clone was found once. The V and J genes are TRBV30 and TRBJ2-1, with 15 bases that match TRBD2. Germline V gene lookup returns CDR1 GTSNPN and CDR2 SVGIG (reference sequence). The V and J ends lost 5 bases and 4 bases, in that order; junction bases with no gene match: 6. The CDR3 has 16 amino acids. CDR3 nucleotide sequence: TGTGCCTGGGTCAACGGACTAGCGGGAGGGTACAATGAGCAGTTCTTC. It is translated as CAWVNGLAGGYNEQFF.

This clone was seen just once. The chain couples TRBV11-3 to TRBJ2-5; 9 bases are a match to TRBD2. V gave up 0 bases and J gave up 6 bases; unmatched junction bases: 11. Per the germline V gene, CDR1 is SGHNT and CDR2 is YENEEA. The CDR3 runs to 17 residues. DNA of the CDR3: TGTGCCAGCAGCTTAGATCGGGCTAGCGGGACGGTGAAGACCCAGTACTTC. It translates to CASSLDRASGTVKTQYF. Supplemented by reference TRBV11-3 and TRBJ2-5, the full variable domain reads EAGVVQSPRYKIIEKKQPVAFWCNPISGHNTLYWYLQNLGQGPELLIRYENEEAVDDSQLPKDRFSAERLKGVDSTLKIQPAELGDSAVYLCASSLDRASGTVKTQYFGPGTRLLVL.

The CDR3, as DNA: TGCGCCAGCAGGAAGGGACAGATAGGCAAAAACATTCAGTACTTC. Protein sequence: CASRKGQIGKNIQYF. The gene calls are TRBV5-1 and TRBJ2-4; 7 positions agree with TRBD1. In germline, CDR1 is SGHRS, CDR2 YFSETQ. CDR3 length equals 15 residues. Trimming cost V 5 bases and J 3 bases; bases outside gene matches: 8.

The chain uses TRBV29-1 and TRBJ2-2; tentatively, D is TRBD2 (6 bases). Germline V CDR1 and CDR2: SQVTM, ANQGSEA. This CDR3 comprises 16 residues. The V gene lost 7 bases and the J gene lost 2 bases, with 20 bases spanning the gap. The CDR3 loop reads CSARRGSGPNTGELFF. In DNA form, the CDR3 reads TGCAGCGCTCGGCGGGGTAGCGGACCTAACACCGGGGAGCTGTTTTTT.

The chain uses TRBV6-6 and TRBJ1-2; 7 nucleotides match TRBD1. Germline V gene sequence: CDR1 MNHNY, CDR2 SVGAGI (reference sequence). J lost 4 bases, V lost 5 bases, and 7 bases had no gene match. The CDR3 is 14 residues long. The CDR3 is CASSPGGTAYGYTF. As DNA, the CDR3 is TGTGCCAGCAGTCCCGGCGGGACAGCCTATGGCTACACCTTC.